A selection of T cell receptor beta chains follows, all from one sample in a study of blood T cell repertoires in COVID-19. Sequenced by immunoSEQ multiplex PCR; TCRdb stores in-frame clones only, minus some. The sample has 300,000 or so clones, more than 80% seen once. Sequencing was performed on peripheral blood. Receptor source: a middle-aged woman with acute or convalescent COVID-19. Each CDR3 is given with its conserved first and last residue. A D gene is named only where the DNA matches it firmly. The size field is filled for only some rows; it gives once, few, many or a size class.

V gene,J gene,clone size,D gene,CDR3 DNA,CDR3 protein
TRBV2,TRBJ1-2,NA,NA,TGTGCCAGCACCCGCAGCGAGGGCCGGCTTTATGGCTACACCTTC,CASTRSEGRLYGYTF
TRBV25-1,TRBJ1-1,NA,NA,TGTGCCAGCAGTGAATTAACCGGGGGGGAAGCTTTCTTT,CASSELTGGEAFF
TRBV5-1,TRBJ2-5,NA,TRBD1,TGCGCCAGCAGCTTGTCCGGACAGGTCCAAGAGACCCAGTACTTC,CASSLSGQVQETQYF
TRBV6-6,TRBJ2-1,NA,NA,TGTGCCAGCAGCCGGTGGGGACTCAACTATCACAATGAGCAGTTCTTC,CASSRWGLNYHNEQFF
TRBV5-4,TRBJ2-2,NA,NA,TGTGCCAGCAGCCCCCGGCCAGGGGATGTGTCCGGGGAGCTGTTTTTT,CASSPRPGDVSGELFF
TRBV15,TRBJ1-1,NA,NA,TGTGCCACCAGCAGTCTTTCAGGGTACACTGAAGCTTTCTTT,CATSSLSGYTEAFF
TRBV29-1,TRBJ2-1,NA,TRBD1,TGCAGCGTTGGGGATAGACAGGGGGCTCTGTCCTACAATGAGCAGTTCTTC,CSVGDRQGALSYNEQFF
TRBV29-1,TRBJ1-1,NA,TRBD1,TGCAGCGTTGACAGGGGGCTTGGTTACACTGAAGCTTTCTTT,CSVDRGLGYTEAFF
TRBV30,TRBJ2-3,NA,NA,TGTGCCTGGAGTGTGTACGGTGAGAATCAGAGGGCAGATACGCAGTATTTT,CAWSVYGENQRADTQYF
TRBV7-2,TRBJ2-1,NA,TRBD1,TGTGCCAGCATCAAGACAGGGGGAAACTACAATGAGCAGTTCTTC,CASIKTGGNYNEQFF
TRBV5-1,TRBJ1-1,few,NA,TGCGCCAGCAGCTTAACAACAGTTACCCCTGAAGCTTTCTTT,CASSLTTVTPEAFF
TRBV5-1,TRBJ2-2,once,TRBD2,TGCGCCAGCAGCTTAGGGGAGGGATACACCGGGGAGCTGTTTTTT,CASSLGEGYTGELFF